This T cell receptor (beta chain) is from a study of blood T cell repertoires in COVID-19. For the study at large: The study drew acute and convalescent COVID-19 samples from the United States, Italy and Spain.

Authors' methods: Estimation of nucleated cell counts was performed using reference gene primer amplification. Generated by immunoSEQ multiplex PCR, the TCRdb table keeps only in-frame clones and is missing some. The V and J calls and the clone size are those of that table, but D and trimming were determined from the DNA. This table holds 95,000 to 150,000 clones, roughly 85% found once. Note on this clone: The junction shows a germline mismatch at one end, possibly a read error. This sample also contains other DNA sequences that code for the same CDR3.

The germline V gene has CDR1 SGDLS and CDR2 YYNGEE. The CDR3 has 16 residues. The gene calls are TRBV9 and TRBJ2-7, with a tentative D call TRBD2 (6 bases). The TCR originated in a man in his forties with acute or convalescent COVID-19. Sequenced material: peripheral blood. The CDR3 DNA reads TGCGCCAGCAGCGTAGCGTCGTCTAGCGACTCCTACGAGCAGTACTTC. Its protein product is CASSVASSSDSYEQYF.